This T cell receptor beta chain was documented in a study of OX40 agonist ivuxolimab in advanced cancers. The assay was immunoSEQ multiplex PCR, and TCRdb's table has in-frame clones only and misses some. This table has approximately 58,000 clones, roughly nine tenths appearing once. On this clone: Its antigen remains unidentified. In the same sample, other DNA sequences code for this CDR3.

This CDR3 has 16 amino acids. CDR1 SGHRS and CDR2 YFSETQ come from the germline V gene. Trimming at V came to 3 bases and at J to 3 bases, leaving 2 bases not matched to a gene. General study findings and limits: It was not determined which antigens were specifically recognized by the peripheral T cells that had undergone clonal expansion.

The sample here was CD4+ or CD8+ T cells sorted from blood, taken in a trial of the OX40 agonist ivuxolimab. The clonotype comes from an adult with an advanced solid tumor such as melanoma, head and neck, liver or kidney cancer. This chain links TRBV5-1 with TRBJ2-6, with TRBD1 identical over 11 bases. CDR3 DNA sequence: TGCGCCAGCAGCTGGACAGGGGGCGGTGGGGCCAACGTCCTGACTTTC. Its translation is CASSWTGGGGANVLTF. Based on the CDR3 plus reference TRBV5-1 and TRBJ2-6, the full variable domain is KAGVTQTPRYLIKTRGQQVTLSCSPISGHRSVSWYQQTPGQGLQFLFEYFSETQRNKGNFPGRFSGRQFSNSRSEMNVSTLELGDSALYLCASSWTGGGGANVLTFGAGSRLTVL.